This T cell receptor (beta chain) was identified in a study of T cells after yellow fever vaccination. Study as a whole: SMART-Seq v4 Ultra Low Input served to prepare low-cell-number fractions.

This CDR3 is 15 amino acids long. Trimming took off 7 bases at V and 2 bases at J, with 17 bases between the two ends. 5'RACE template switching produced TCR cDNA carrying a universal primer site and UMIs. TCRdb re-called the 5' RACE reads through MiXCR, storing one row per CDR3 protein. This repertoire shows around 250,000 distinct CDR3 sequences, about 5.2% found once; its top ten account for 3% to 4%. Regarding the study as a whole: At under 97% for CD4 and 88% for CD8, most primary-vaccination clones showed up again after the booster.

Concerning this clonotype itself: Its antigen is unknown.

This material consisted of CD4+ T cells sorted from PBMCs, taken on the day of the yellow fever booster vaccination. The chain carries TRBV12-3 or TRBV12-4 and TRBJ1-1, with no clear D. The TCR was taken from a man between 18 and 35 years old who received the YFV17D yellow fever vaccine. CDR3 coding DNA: TGTGCCAGCACCCAAAGTGTAGTGCCCAACACTGAAGCTTTCTTT. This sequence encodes CASTQSVVPNTEAFF.